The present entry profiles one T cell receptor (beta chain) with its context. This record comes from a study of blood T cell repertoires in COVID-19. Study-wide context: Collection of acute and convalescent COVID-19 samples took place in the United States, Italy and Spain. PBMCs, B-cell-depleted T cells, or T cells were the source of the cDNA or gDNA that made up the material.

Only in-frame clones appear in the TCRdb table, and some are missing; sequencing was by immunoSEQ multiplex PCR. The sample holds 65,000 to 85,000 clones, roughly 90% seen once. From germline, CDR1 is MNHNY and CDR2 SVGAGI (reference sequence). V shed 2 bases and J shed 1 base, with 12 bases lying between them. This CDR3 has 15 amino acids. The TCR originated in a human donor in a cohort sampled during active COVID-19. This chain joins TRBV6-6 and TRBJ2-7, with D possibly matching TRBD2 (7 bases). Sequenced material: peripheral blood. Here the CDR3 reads CASSYTRGPSYEQYF. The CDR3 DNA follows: TGTGCCAGCAGTTACACGCGGGGGCCATCCTACGAGCAGTACTTC.